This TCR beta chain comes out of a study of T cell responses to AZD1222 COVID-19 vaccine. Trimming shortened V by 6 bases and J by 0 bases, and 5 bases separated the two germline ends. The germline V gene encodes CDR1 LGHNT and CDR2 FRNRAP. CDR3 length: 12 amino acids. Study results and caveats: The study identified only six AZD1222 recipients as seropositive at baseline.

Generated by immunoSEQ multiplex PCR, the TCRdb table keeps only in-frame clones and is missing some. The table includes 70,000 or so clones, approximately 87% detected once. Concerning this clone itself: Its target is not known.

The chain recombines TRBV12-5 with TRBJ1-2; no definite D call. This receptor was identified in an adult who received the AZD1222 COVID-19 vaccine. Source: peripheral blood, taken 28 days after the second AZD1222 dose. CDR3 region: CASGQPNYGYTF. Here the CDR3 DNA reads TGTGCTAGTGGACAGCCTAACTATGGCTACACCTTC.